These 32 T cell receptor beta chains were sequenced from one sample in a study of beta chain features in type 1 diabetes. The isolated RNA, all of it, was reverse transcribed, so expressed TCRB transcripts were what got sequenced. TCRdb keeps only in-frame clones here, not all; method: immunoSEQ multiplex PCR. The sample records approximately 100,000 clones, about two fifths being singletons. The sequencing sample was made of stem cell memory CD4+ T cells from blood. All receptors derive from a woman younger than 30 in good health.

CDR3 loop: CASRFGTFQETQYF. The DNA for the CDR3 is TGTGCCAGCAGGTTTGGGACTTTCCAAGAGACCCAGTACTTC. The rearrangement joins TRBV2 to TRBJ2-5, with a weak D call TRBD2 (6 bases). Germline V gene lookup returns CDR1 SNHLY and CDR2 FYNNEI. Deletions cut 6 bases from V and 1 base from J, with 12 bases between. The CDR3 has 14 residues.

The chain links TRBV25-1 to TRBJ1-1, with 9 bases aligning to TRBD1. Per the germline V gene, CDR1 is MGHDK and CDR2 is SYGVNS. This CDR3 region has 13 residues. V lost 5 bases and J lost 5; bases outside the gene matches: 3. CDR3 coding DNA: TGTGCCAGCAGTCTGACAGGGGGAACTGAAGCTTTCTTT. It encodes CASSLTGGTEAFF.

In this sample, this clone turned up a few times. CDR3 DNA: TGCAGCGTCGGGGATACTCATTACGAGCAGTACTTC. Its translation: CSVGDTHYEQYF. The V gene is TRBV29-1, the J gene TRBJ2-7, with TRBD2 as a possible D gene (5 bases). Trimming took 6 bases from V and 4 from J, leaving 13 bases between them. The V gene's germline CDR1 is SQVTM and CDR2 ANQGSEA. This CDR3 has 12 amino acids.

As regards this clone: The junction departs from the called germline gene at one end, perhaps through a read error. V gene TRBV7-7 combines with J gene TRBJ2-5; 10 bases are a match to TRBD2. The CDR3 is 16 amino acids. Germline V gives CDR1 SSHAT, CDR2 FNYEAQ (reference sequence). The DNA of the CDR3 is TGTGCTAGCAGCCCCGGGACTAGCGTTGGGAGAGAGACCCAGTACTTC. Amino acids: CASSPGTSVGRETQYF.

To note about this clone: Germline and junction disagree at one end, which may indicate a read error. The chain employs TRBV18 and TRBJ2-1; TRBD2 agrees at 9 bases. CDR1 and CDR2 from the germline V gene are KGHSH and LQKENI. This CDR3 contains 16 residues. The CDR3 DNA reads TGTGCCAGCTCACCACCGCGCGGGAGGGCCTATAATGAGCAGTTCTTC. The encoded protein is CASSPPRGRAYNEQFF.

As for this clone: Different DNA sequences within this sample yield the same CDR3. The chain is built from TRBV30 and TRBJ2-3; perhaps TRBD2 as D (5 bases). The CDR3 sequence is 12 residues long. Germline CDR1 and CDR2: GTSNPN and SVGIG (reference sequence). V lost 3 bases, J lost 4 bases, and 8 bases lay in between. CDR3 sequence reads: CAWRGSPDTQYF. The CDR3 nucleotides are TGTGCCTGGAGGGGGAGCCCAGATACGCAGTATTTT.

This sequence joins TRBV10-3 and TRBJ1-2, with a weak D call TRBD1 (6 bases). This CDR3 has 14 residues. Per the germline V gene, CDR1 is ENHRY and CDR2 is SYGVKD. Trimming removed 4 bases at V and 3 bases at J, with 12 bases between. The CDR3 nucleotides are TGTGCCATCAGTGGCCAAGGGGGGGACTATGGCTACACCTTC. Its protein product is CAISGQGGDYGYTF.

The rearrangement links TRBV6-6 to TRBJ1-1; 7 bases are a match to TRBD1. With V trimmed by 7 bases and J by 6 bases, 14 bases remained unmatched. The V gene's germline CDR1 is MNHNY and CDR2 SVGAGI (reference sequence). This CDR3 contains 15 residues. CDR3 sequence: CASTKIQGKIPEAFF. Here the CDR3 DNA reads TGTGCCAGCACCAAGATACAGGGGAAAATCCCTGAAGCTTTCTTT.

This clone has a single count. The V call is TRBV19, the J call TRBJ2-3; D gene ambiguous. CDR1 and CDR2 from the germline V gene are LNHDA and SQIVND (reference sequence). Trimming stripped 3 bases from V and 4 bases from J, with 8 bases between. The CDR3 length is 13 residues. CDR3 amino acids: CASSISGSDTQYF. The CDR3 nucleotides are TGTGCCAGTAGTATCTCTGGCTCAGATACGCAGTATTTT.

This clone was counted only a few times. The CDR3 protein is CASSQSRIAEFHNEQFF. In DNA, the CDR3 is TGCGCCAGCAGTCAATCGAGAATTGCGGAATTCCACAATGAGCAGTTCTTC. The genes are TRBV23-1 and TRBJ2-1; D is undetermined. TRBV23-1 is noted as an ORF with a role that remains uncertain. V dropped 0 bases and J dropped 5 bases, with 17 bases sitting between them. This CDR3 has 17 amino acids.

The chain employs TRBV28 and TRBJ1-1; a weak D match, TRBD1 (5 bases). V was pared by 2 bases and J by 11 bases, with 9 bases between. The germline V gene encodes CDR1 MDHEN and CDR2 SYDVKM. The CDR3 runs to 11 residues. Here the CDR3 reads CASSLPGSAFF. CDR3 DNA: TGTGCCAGCAGTTTACCAGGGTCCGCTTTCTTT.

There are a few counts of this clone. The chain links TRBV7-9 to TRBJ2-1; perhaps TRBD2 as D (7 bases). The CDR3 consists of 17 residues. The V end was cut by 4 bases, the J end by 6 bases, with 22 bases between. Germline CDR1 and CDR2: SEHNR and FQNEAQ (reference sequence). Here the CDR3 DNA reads TGTGCCAGCAGCTCCCTAGGAAAGGGGGAGGGCCTCAATGAGCAGTTCTTC. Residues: CASSSLGKGEGLNEQFF.

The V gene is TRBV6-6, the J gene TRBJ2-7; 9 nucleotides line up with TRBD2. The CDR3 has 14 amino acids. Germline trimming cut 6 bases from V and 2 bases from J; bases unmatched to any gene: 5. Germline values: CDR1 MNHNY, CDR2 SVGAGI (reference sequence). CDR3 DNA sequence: TGTGCCAGCAGGACCCGACTAGCGGCCTACGAGCAGTACTTC. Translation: CASRTRLAAYEQYF.

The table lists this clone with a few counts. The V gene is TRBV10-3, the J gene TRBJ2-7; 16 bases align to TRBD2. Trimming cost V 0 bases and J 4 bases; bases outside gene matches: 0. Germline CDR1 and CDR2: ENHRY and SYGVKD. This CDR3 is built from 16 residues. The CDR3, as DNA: TGTGCCATCAGTGAGTCGGGACTAGCGGGAGGGTACGAGCAGTACTTC. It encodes CAISESGLAGGYEQYF.

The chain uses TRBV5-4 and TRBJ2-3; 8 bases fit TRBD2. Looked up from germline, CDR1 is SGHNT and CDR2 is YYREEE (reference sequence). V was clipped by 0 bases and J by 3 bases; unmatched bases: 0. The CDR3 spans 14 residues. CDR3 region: CASSLGLATDTQYF. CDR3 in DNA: TGTGCCAGCAGCTTGGGACTAGCGACAGATACGCAGTATTTT. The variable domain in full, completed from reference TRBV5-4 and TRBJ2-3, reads ETGVTQSPTHLIKTRGQQVTLRCSSQSGHNTVSWYQQALGQGPQFIFQYYREEENGRGNFPPRFSGLQFPNYSSELNVNALELDDSALYLCASSLGLATDTQYFGPGTRLTVL.

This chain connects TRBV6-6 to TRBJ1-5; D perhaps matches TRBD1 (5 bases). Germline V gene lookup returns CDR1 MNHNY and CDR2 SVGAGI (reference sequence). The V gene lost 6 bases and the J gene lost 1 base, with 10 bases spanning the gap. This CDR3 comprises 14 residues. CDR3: CASSRDSSNQPQHF. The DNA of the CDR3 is TGTGCCAGCAGCCGAGACAGCAGCAATCAGCCCCAGCATTTT.

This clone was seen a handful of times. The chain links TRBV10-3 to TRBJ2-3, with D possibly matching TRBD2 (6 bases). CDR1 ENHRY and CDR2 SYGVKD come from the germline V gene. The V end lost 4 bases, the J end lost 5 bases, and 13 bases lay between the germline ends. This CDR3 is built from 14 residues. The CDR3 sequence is CAISGGAGGDTQYF. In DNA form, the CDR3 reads TGTGCCATCAGTGGGGGAGCGGGCGGAGATACGCAGTATTTT.

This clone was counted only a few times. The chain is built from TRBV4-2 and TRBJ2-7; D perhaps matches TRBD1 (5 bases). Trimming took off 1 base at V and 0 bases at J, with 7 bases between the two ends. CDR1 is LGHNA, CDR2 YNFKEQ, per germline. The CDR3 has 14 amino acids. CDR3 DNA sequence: TGTGCCAGCAGCCAAGGGCAGGGCTCCTACGAGCAGTACTTC. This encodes CASSQGQGSYEQYF.

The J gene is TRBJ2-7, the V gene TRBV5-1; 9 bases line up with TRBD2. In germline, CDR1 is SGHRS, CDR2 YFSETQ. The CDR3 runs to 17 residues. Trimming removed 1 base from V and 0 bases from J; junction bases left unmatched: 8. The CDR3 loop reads CASSLTASGTTSYEQYF. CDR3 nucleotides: TGCGCCAGCAGCTTGACCGCTAGCGGGACAACCTCCTACGAGCAGTACTTC.

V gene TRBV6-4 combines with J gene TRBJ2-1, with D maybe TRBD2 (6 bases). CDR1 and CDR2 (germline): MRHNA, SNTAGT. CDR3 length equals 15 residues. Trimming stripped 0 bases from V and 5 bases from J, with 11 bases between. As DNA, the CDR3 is TGTGCCAGCAGTGACTCGGGACTGGGACACAATGAGCAGTTCTTC. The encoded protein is CASSDSGLGHNEQFF.

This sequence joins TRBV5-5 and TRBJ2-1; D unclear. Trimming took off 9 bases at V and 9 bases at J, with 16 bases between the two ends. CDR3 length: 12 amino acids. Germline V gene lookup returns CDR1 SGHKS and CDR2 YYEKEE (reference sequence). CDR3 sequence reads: CATQDTRAEQFF. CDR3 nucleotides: TGTGCCACTCAAGACACCAGAGCTGAGCAGTTCTTC.

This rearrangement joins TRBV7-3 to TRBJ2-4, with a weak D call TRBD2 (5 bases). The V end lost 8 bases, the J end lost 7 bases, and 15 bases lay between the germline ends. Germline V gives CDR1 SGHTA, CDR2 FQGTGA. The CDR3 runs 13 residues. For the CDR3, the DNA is TGTGCCAGCGGGCCCGGGGTTACGAACATTCAGTACTTC. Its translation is CASGPGVTNIQYF.

The DNA for the CDR3 is TGTGCCAGCTCACCCCGGGACAAATCCTACGAGCAGTACTTC. This gives the protein CASSPRDKSYEQYF. This chain joins TRBV18 and TRBJ2-7; D is perhaps TRBD1 (6 bases). Per germline, CDR1 KGHSH and CDR2 LQKENI. V was trimmed by 3 bases and J by 1 base, leaving 10 bases between them. This CDR3 spans 14 amino acids.

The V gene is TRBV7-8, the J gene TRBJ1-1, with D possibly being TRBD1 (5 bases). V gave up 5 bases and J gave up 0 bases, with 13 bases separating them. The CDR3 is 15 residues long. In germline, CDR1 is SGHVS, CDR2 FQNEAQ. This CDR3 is CASSPSRGMNTEAFF. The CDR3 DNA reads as TGTGCCAGCAGCCCAAGCCGGGGGATGAACACTGAAGCTTTCTTT.

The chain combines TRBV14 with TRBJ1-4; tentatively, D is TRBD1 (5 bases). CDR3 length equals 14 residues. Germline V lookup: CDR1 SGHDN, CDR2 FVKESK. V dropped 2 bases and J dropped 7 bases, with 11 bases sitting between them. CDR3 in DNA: TGTGCCAGCAGCCAACAGGGATTAGCTGAAAAACTGTTTTTT. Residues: CASSQQGLAEKLFF.

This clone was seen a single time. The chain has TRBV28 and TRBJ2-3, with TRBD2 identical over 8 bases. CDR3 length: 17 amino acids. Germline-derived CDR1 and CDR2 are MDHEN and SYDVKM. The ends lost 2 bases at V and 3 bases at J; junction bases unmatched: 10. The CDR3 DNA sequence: TGTGCCAGCAGTTTACTCCCGGCGTTAGCGGGAACAGATACGCAGTATTTT. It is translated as CASSLLPALAGTDTQYF.

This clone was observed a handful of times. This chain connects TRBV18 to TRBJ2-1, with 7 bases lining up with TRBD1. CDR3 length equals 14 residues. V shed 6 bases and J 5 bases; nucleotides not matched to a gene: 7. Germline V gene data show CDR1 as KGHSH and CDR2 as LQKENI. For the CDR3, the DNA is TGTGCCAGCTCGATGGGACAGCGACACAATGAGCAGTTCTTC. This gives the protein CASSMGQRHNEQFF.

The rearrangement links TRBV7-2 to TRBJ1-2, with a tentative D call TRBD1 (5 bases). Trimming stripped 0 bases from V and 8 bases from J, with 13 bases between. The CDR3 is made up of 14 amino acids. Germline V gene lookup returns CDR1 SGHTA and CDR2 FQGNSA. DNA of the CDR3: TGTGCCAGCAGCTTAGCTGACGGGGCGGGGGGCTACACCTTC. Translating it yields CASSLADGAGGYTF.

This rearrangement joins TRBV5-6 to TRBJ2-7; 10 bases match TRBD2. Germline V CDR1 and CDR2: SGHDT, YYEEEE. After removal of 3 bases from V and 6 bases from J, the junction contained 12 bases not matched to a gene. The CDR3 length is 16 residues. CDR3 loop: CASSSSSGRSLPEQYF. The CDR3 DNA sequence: TGTGCCAGCAGCTCCTCTAGCGGGAGATCTCTCCCCGAGCAGTACTTC. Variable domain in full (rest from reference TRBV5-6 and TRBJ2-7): DAGVTQSPTHLIKTRGQQVTLRCSPKSGHDTVSWYQQALGQGPQFIFQYYEEEERQRGNFPDRFSGHQFPNYSSELNVNALLLGDSALYLCASSSSSGRSLPEQYFGPGTRLTVT.

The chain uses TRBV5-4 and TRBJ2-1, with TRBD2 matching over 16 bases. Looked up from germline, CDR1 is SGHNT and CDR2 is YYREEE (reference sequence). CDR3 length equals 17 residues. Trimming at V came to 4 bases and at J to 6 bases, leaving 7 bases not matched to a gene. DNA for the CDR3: TGTGCCAGCAGCGCCGGGACTAGCGGGAGGGGTAGCAATGAGCAGTTCTTC. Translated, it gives CASSAGTSGRGSNEQFF.

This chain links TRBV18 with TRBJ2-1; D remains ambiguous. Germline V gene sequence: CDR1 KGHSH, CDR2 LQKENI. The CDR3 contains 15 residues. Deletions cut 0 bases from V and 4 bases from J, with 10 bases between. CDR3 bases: TGTGCCAGCTCACCACCGATGGGCGCTTACAATGAGCAGTTCTTC. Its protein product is CASSPPMGAYNEQFF.

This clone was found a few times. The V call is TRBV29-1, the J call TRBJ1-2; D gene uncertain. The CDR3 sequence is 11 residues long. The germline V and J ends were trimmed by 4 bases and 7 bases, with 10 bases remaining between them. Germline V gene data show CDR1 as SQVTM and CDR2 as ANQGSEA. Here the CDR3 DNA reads TGCAGCGTTGGAGGGATTTCTGGCTACACCTTC. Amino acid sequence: CSVGGISGYTF.